Below, one T cell receptor beta chain is given with its context. Its target is unknown. The junction had 5 bases not matched to a gene; V was cut back by 1 base and J by 2 bases. The V gene's germline CDR1 is SEHNR and CDR2 FQNEAQ (reference sequence). This CDR3 is built from 16 residues. These data come from a study of blood T cells in healthy people across ages. Whole-study findings and limits: The long-lived group displayed more naive CD4+ cells, plus higher diversity, than the aged donors did.

Then a second PCR, running about 6 to 11 cycles, was carried out with a sample-barcoded 5' primer and a J-beta primer mix. The template-switch adaptor was a 5' adaptor with 12 random nucleotides. It tagged each cDNA molecule. There were at least 3 million CDR3-containing paired-end reads obtained from each sample. TCRdb reprocessed the 5' RACE reads with MiXCR, giving one entry per CDR3 protein. The sample comprises over 1,200,000 distinct CDR3 sequences, 45% to 70% of which are singletons, and more than 6% rests with the top ten. The sample comprised blood. V and J are TRBV7-9 and TRBJ2-5, with 9 bases fitting TRBD1. The sequence derives from a man aged 18 to 29 in good health. DNA of the CDR3: TGTGCCAGCAGCTTAGTTGGGACAGGGCGGCAAGAGACCCAGTACTTC. It translates to CASSLVGTGRQETQYF. Drawing the rest from reference TRBV7-9 and TRBJ2-5, the complete variable domain is DTGVSQNPRHKITKRGQNVTFRCDPISEHNRLYWYRQTLGQGPEFLTYFQNEAQLEKSRLLSDRFSAERPKGSFSTLEIQRTEQGDSAMYLCASSLVGTGRQETQYFGPGTRLLVL.